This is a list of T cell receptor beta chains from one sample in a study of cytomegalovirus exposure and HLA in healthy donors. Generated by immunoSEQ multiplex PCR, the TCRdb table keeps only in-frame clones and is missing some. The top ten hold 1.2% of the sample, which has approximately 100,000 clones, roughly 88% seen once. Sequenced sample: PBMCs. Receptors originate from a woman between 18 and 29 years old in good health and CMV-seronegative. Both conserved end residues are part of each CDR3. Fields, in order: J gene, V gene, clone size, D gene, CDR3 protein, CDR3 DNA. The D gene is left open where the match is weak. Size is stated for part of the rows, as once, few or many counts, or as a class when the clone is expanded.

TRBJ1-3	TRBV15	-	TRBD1	CATSGLRGGNTIYF	TGTGCCACCAGCGGTCTCAGGGGGGGAAACACCATATATTTT
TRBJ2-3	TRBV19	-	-	CASSQTTGSASTDTQYF	TGTGCCAGTAGTCAGACCACAGGGAGCGCTAGCACAGATACGCAGTATTTT
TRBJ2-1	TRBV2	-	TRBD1	CASSVGQGLSNEQFF	TGTGCCAGCAGTGTGGGACAGGGACTATCCAATGAGCAGTTCTTC
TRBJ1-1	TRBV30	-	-	CAWSVLQGSQAEAFF	TGTGCCTGGAGTGTACTGCAGGGCTCGCAGGCTGAAGCTTTCTTT
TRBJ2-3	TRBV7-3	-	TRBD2	CASTLQGLGTDTQYF	TGTGCCAGCACTTTACAGGGACTAGGCACAGATACGCAGTATTTT
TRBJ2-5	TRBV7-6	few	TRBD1	CASSLGQGARQTQYF	TGTGCCAGCAGCTTGGGACAGGGGGCTAGGCAGACCCAGTACTTC
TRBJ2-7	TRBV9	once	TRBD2	CASSVGIGGLASYGQYF	TGTGCCAGCAGCGTAGGTATTGGGGGACTAGCGAGTTACGGGCAGTACTTC
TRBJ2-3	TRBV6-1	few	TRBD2	CASSDSGGGADTQYF	TGTGCCAGCAGTGATAGCGGGGGGGGAGCAGATACGCAGTATTTT
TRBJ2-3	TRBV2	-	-	CASSDEAGGTDTQYF	TGTGCCAGCAGTGATGAGGCAGGGGGCACAGATACGCAGTATTTT
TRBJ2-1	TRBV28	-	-	CASSIHGTATYNEQFF	TGTGCCAGCAGTATTCACGGGACTGCTACCTACAATGAGCAGTTCTTC
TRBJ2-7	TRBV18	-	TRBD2	CASSQNSGREQYF	TGTGCCAGCTCACAAAATAGCGGGCGCGAGCAGTACTTC
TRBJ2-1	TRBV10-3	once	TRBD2	CAISEAGLAGANEQFF	TGTGCCATCAGTGAGGCGGGACTAGCGGGAGCCAATGAGCAGTTCTTC
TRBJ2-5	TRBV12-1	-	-	CASSRTGSGETQYF	TGTGCCAGCAGTCGGACAGGGTCCGGAGAGACCCAGTACTTC
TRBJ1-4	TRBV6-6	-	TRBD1	CASSYLDRATNEKLFF	TGTGCCAGCAGTTACCTGGACAGGGCAACTAATGAAAAACTGTTTTTT
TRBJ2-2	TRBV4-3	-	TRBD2	CASSQERWVLAVNTGELFF	TGCGCCAGCAGCCAAGAACGGTGGGTGCTAGCGGTGAACACCGGGGAGCTGTTTTTT
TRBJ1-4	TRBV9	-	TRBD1	CASSVDRGREKLFF	TGTGCCAGCAGCGTCGACAGGGGACGTGAAAAACTGTTTTTT
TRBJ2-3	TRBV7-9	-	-	CASSLGASTSTDTQYF	TGTGCCAGCAGCTTAGGGGCGTCCACTAGCACAGATACGCAGTATTTT
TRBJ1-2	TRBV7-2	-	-	CASSPQSNYGYTF	TGTGCCAGCAGCCCTCAGTCTAACTATGGCTACACCTTC
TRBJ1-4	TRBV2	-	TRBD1	CASIPGQARFINEKLFF	TGTGCCAGCATTCCGGGACAGGCGCGCTTTATTAATGAAAAACTGTTTTTT
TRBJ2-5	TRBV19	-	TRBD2	CASSLGLAGVAQYF	TGTGCCAGTAGTCTCGGACTAGCGGGAGTGGCCCAGTACTTC
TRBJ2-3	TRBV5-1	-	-	CASIPDRGSTDTQYF	TGCGCCAGTATCCCCGACCGAGGGTCCACAGATACGCAGTATTTT
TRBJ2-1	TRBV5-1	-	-	CASSLGQGQYEQFF	TGCGCCAGCAGCTTGGGTCAGGGTCAATATGAGCAGTTCTTC
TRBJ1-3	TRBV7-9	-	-	CASSLNLVSGNTIYF	TGTGCCAGCAGCTTAAACTTGGTCTCTGGAAACACCATATATTTT
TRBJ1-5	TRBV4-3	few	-	CASSQDAAMGGWGQPQHF	TGCGCCAGCAGCCAAGATGCGGCAATGGGGGGGTGGGGTCAGCCCCAGCATTTT
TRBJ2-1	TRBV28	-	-	CASSLFGGREQFF	TGTGCCAGCAGTTTATTCGGGGGGCGGGAGCAGTTCTTC
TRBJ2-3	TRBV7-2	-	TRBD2	CASSLARGAGEDTQYF	TGTGCCAGCAGCTTAGCGCGGGGGGCCGGGGAAGATACGCAGTATTTT
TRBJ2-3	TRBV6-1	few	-	CASSRTETDTQYF	TGTGCCAGCAGTCGGACAGAAACAGATACGCAGTATTTT
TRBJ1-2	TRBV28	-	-	CASLGAIYGLYGYTF	TGTGCCAGCTTGGGGGCAATATATGGACTCTATGGCTACACCTTC
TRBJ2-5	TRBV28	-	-	CASRAILETQYF	TGTGCCAGCAGAGCCATCTTGGAGACCCAGTACTTC
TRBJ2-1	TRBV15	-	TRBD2	CATSRDLSGRPYNEQFF	TGTGCCACCAGCAGAGATCTGAGCGGGAGGCCCTACAATGAGCAGTTCTTC
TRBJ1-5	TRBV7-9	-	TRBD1	CASSSATGDWGQPQHF	TGTGCCAGCAGCTCAGCTACAGGGGATTGGGGTCAGCCCCAGCATTTT
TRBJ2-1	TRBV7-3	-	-	CASSFRRSSYNEQFF	TGTGCCAGCAGCTTTCGTCGGTCATCCTACAATGAGCAGTTCTTC
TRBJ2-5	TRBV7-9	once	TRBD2	CASSLFSGGETQYF	TGTGCCAGCAGCTTATTTAGCGGGGGGGAGACCCAGTACTTC
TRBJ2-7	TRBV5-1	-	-	CASSLAGRGREQYF	TGCGCCAGCAGCTTGGCCGGGCGGGGGCGGGAGCAGTACTTC
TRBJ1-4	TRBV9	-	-	CASSPGGAKGEKLFF	TGTGCCAGCAGCCCTGGGGGGGCGAAAGGTGAAAAACTGTTTTTT
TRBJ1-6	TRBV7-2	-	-	CASSVESSYNSPLHF	TGTGCCAGCAGCGTCGAGAGCTCCTATAATTCACCCCTCCACTTT
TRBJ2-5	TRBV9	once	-	CASSVGGREETQYF	TGTGCCAGCAGCGTAGGTGGCAGGGAAGAGACCCAGTACTTC
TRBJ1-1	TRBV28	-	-	CASSFPGVNTEAFF	TGTGCCAGCAGTTTCCCAGGGGTGAACACTGAAGCTTTCTTT
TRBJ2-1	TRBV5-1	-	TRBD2	CASSLGKSGGPSNNEQFF	TGCGCCAGCAGCTTAGGAAAGAGCGGGGGGCCGTCGAACAATGAGCAGTTCTTC
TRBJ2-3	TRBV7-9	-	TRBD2	CASSPGSGTTDSTDTQYF	TGTGCCAGCAGCCCGGGGTCCGGGACTACCGATAGCACAGATACGCAGTATTTT
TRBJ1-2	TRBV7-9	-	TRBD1	CASSLAIRQGSDGYTF	TGTGCCAGCAGCTTAGCCATTAGACAGGGGAGTGATGGCTACACCTTC
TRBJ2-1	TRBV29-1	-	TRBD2	CSVRGHRDPSGRLNYNEQFF	TGCAGCGTTAGAGGGCATAGGGATCCTAGCGGGAGACTAAATTACAATGAGCAGTTCTTC